This entry concerns a single T cell receptor (beta chain). Its antigen is currently unknown. The investigators amplified TCR beta CDR3 regions from RNA transcripts. An initial round of RT-PCR targeting the TCR CDR3 relied on the HTBI primer set. Each CDR3 protein gets one entry after TCRdb re-called the multiplex PCR reads with MiXCR. This table holds 800,000 or so distinct CDR3 sequences, 35% to 45% found once. Researchers barred patients who had uncontrolled infection, other autoimmune disease, pregnancy or lactation. The data originate from a study of T cells in Graves' hyperthyroidism and ophthalmopathy. Study-level results: Separation of ophthalmopathy from stable hyperthyroidism was achieved by a 13 V-J model. Appearing also in blood were most of the thyroid clonotypes expanded above 0.001.

Germline V CDR1 and CDR2: SGHVS, FQNEAQ. The CDR3 extends over 16 amino acids. V shed 2 bases and J shed 0 bases, with 13 bases lying between them. The receptor's source is a man between 18 and 29 years old with Graves' hyperthyroidism. The chain carries TRBV7-8 and TRBJ1-1, with D unresolved. Sequenced sample: blood. The DNA of the CDR3 is TGTGCCAGCAGCTTAAACACTCCGATCATGAACACTGAAGCTTTCTTT. It translates to CASSLNTPIMNTEAFF. Together with reference TRBV7-8 and TRBJ1-1, the CDR3 gives the full variable domain: GAGVSQSPRYKVAKRGQDVALRCDPISGHVSLFWYQQALGQGPEFLTYFQNEAQLDKSGLPSDRFFAERPEGSVSTLKIQRTQQEDSAVYLCASSLNTPIMNTEAFFGQGTRLTVV.